These 16 T cell receptor beta chains were sequenced from one sample in a study of T cells in Graves' hyperthyroidism and ophthalmopathy. Researchers amplified the TCR beta CDR3 regions from RNA transcripts. The HTBI primer set drove a first-round RT-PCR of the TCR CDR3. TCRdb used MiXCR to reprocess the multiplex PCR reads, holding one entry per CDR3 protein. The profile shows around 350,000 distinct CDR3 sequences, about 18% of them singletons. The specimen sequenced was blood. These receptor sequences come from a young woman with Graves' hyperthyroidism.

This clonotype was seen ten or more times. The J gene is TRBJ2-7, the V gene TRBV7-6; no firm D call. Trimming removed 5 bases at V and 0 bases at J, with 5 bases between. This CDR3 region has 12 residues. CDR1 and CDR2 (germline): SGHVS, FNYEAQ. CDR3 sequence (DNA): TGTGCCAGCAGCCCAACCTCCTACGAGCAGTACTTC. This translates into CASSPTSYEQYF.

There are a few counts of this clonotype. The V call is TRBV19, the J call TRBJ1-1, with D possibly TRBD1 on 5 matching bases. This CDR3 is 13 amino acids long. Per the germline V gene, CDR1 is LNHDA and CDR2 is SQIVND (reference sequence). Deletions cut 10 bases from V and 1 base from J, with 13 bases between. The CDR3 loop reads CAILGEANTEAFF. The DNA of the CDR3 is TGTGCCATCCTGGGGGAGGCGAACACTGAAGCTTTCTTT.

The chain couples TRBV7-9 to TRBJ1-1; D unclear. The CDR3 has 14 residues. V was clipped by 1 base and J by 4 bases, with 10 bases between them. Germline-derived CDR1 and CDR2 are SEHNR and FQNEAQ (reference sequence). CDR3 protein: CASSLVQGPTEAFF. The CDR3 region has the DNA TGTGCCAGCAGCTTAGTCCAAGGGCCCACTGAAGCTTTCTTT.

The sample holds a few counts of this clonotype. The chain couples TRBV14 to TRBJ2-7, with 12 bases identical to TRBD2. Germline V gene data show CDR1 as SGHDN and CDR2 as FVKESK. J lost 0 bases, V lost 5 bases, and 8 bases had no gene match. This CDR3 comprises 17 residues. CDR3 in amino acids: CASSSKLAGGLSYEQYF. CDR3 nucleotide sequence: TGTGCCAGCAGCTCGAAACTAGCGGGGGGACTCTCCTACGAGCAGTACTTC.

Ten or more counts support this clonotype. This rearrangement joins TRBV11-2 to TRBJ1-1; no firm D call. This CDR3 is 13 amino acids long. CDR1 and CDR2 (germline): SGHAT, FQNNGV. Trimming took off 3 bases at V and 3 bases at J, with 8 bases between the two ends. The CDR3 coding sequence is TGTGCCAGCAGCTTGGGTATCCACACTGAAGCTTTCTTT. It is translated as CASSLGIHTEAFF.

This clonotype was found many times. The chain employs TRBV20-1 and TRBJ2-5; D gene ambiguous. The CDR3 covers 11 residues. Trimming took off 6 bases at V and 2 bases at J, with 7 bases between the two ends. Germline-derived CDR1 and CDR2 are DFQATT and SNEGSKA (reference sequence). The CDR3 protein is CSASTQETQYF. As DNA, the CDR3 is TGCAGTGCAAGTACTCAAGAGACCCAGTACTTC.

This clonotype occurred a few times. Being one base from a much bigger clone, this may be a read error. The V gene is TRBV30, the J gene TRBJ1-2; D is ambiguous. Germline lookup yields CDR1 GTSNPN and CDR2 SVGIG (reference sequence). The CDR3 consists of 14 residues. The CDR3 region has the DNA TGTGCCTGGAGGAGTCCGGCCCGAAACTATGGCCACACCTTC. Its translation: CAWRSPARNYGHTF.

This clonotype has a count of ten or more. The rearrangement links TRBV7-9 to TRBJ2-7; D is unresolved. Germline lookup yields CDR1 SEHNR and CDR2 FQNEAQ (reference sequence). The CDR3 runs 13 residues. The V end lost 5 bases, the J end lost 1 base, and 9 bases lay between the germline ends. The CDR3 bases are TGTGCCAGCAGCACGGACGGATCCTACGAGCAGTACTTC. Translating it yields CASSTDGSYEQYF.

This clonotype has a count of ten or more. The gene calls are TRBV6-5 and TRBJ1-1; D is perhaps TRBD1 (5 bases). CDR1 and CDR2 (germline): MNHEY, SVGAGI. The CDR3 is made up of 15 amino acids. The germline V and J ends were trimmed by 3 bases and 4 bases, with 15 bases remaining between them. This CDR3 reads CASSYLGVEGTEAFF. CDR3 DNA sequence: TGTGCCAGCAGTTATCTGGGGGTAGAGGGCACTGAAGCTTTCTTT.

This clonotype was seen repeatedly, ten times or more. The chain couples TRBV6-1 to TRBJ2-6; D may match TRBD1 or TRBD2 (5 bases each). This CDR3 is 16 amino acids long. Germline assignment: CDR1 MNHNS and CDR2 SASEGT. Trimming pared 8 bases from V and 4 bases from J, leaving 18 bases between. The CDR3 region has the DNA TGTGCCAGCCGTGCCGGGACGTTATCCGGGGCCAACGTCCTGACTTTC. This encodes CASRAGTLSGANVLTF.

This clonotype was seen a handful of times. The chain joins TRBV5-6 to TRBJ1-2; D ambiguous. The CDR3 runs to 12 residues. Germline V gene sequence: CDR1 SGHDT, CDR2 YYEEEE. The V end was cut by 3 bases, the J end by 5 bases, with 8 bases between. CDR3 nucleotides: TGTGCCAGCAGCTCTCTAGGGTATGGCTACACCTTC. Translating gives CASSSLGYGYTF. Full variable domain (rest looked up from reference TRBV5-6 and TRBJ1-2): DAGVTQSPTHLIKTRGQQVTLRCSPKSGHDTVSWYQQALGQGPQFIFQYYEEEERQRGNFPDRFSGHQFPNYSSELNVNALLLGDSALYLCASSSLGYGYTFGSGTRLTVV.

In the case of this clonotype: Just one base apart from a much larger clone, this may be a read error. The chain uses TRBV20-1 and TRBJ1-4, with 7 bases matching TRBD1. The CDR3 sequence is 13 residues long. Germline V gene lookup returns CDR1 DFQATT and CDR2 SNEGSKA (reference sequence). CDR3 DNA: TGCAATGCTAGACCACAGGGGAACGAAAAACCGTTTTTT. Its translation: CNARPQGNEKPFF.

This clonotype was observed at least ten times. J is TRBJ1-1 and V is TRBV20-1; D not certain. The CDR3 contains 15 residues. CDR1 is DFQATT and CDR2 is SNEGSKA in the germline V gene (reference sequence). Trimming stripped 6 bases from V and 1 base from J, with 18 bases between. Written as DNA, the CDR3 is TGCAGTGCACAGCCGGCGGAGCGGACGAACACTGAAGCTTTCTTT. Translation gives CSAQPAERTNTEAFF.

This clonotype has at least ten counts. V gene TRBV10-3 combines with J gene TRBJ2-7; D not resolved. The V end lost 4 bases, the J end lost 3 bases, and 4 bases lay between the germline ends. CDR1 and CDR2 (germline): ENHRY, SYGVKD. CDR3 length equals 11 residues. CDR3 nucleotide sequence: TGTGCCATCAGTGGAGGCTACGAGCAGTACTTC. Amino acid sequence: CAISGGYEQYF.

The chain recombines TRBV7-2 with TRBJ2-7; TRBD1 matches at 8 bases. CDR3 length: 15 amino acids. Germline V lookup: CDR1 SGHTA, CDR2 FQGNSA. V lost 0 bases and J lost 3; bases outside the gene matches: 4. The CDR3 DNA reads TGTGCCAGCAGCTTAGCGACAGGGGAGATCTACGAGCAGTACTTC. This encodes CASSLATGEIYEQYF.

This clonotype was seen repeatedly, ten times or more. This chain uses TRBV2 with TRBJ2-7, with D hard to call. V gave up 6 bases and J gave up 3 bases, with 12 bases separating them. This CDR3 spans 13 amino acids. Germline CDR1 and CDR2: SNHLY and FYNNEI. The CDR3 DNA follows: TGTGCCAGCAGGGCCTACGGAAGCTACGAGCAGTACTTC. Its protein is CASRAYGSYEQYF.